Detailed here is one T cell receptor beta chain. Libraries were prepared by immunoSEQ multiplex PCR; TCRdb keeps only in-frame clonotypes and omits some of them. The sample lists 80,000 or so clones, around 87% seen once, with roughly 0.32% in the top ten. The data belong to a study of OX40 agonist ivuxolimab in advanced cancers. Germline CDR1 reads SGHTA; CDR2 reads FQGNSA. The CDR3 length is 14 residues. Deletions cut 6 bases from V and 5 bases from J, with 11 bases between. Samples of blood were obtained at baseline, on cycle 4 day 1, and on cycle 7 day 1. This material consisted of CD4+ or CD8+ T cells sorted from blood, taken in a trial of the OX40 agonist ivuxolimab. This chain connects TRBV7-2 to TRBJ1-6, with D unresolved. This clonotype originated in an adult with an advanced solid tumor such as melanoma, head and neck, liver or kidney cancer. CDR3 sequence: CASSLGPHNSPLHF. In nucleotides, the CDR3 is TGTGCCAGCAGTCTAGGACCTCATAATTCACCCCTCCACTTT.